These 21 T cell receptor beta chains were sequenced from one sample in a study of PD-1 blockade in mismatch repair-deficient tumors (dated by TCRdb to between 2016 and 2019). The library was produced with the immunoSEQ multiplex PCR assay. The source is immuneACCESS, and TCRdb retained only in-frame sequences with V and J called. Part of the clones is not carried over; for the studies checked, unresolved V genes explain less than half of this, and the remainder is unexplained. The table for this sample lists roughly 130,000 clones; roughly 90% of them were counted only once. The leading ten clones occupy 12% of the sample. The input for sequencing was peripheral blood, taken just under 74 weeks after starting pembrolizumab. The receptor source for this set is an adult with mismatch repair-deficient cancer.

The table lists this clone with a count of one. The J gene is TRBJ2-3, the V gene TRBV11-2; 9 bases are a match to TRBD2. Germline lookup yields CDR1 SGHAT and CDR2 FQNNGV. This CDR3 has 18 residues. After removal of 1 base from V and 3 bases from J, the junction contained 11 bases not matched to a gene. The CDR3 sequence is CASSLVGRLAGTTDTQYF. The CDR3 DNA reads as TGTGCCAGCAGCTTAGTTGGCCGGCTAGCGGGAACAACAGATACGCAGTATTTT.

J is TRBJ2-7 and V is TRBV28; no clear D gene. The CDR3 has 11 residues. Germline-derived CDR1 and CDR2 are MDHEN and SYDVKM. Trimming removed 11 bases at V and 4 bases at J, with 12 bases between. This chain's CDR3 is CAPQEAYEQYF. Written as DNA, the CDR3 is TGTGCCCCGCAAGAGGCGTACGAGCAGTACTTC.

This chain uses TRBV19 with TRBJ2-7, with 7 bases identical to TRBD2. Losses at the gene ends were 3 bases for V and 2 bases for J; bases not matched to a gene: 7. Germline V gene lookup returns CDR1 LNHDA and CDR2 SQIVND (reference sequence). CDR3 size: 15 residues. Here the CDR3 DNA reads TGTGCCAGTAGTATTGCTGGCGGGAGCACCTACGAGCAGTACTTC. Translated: CASSIAGGSTYEQYF.

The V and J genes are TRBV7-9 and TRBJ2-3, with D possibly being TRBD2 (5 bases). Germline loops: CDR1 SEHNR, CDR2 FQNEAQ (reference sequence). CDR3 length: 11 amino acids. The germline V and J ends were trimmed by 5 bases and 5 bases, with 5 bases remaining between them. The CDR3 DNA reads TGTGCCAGCAGCCGGGGAGATACGCAGTATTTT. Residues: CASSRGDTQYF.

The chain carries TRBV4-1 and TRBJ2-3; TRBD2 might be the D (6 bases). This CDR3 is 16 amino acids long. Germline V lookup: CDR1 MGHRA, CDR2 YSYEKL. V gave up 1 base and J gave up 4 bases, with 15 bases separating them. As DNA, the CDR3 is TGCGCCAGCAGCCAAGGGGGAGGACATTCCGCAGATACGCAGTATTTT. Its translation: CASSQGGGHSADTQYF.

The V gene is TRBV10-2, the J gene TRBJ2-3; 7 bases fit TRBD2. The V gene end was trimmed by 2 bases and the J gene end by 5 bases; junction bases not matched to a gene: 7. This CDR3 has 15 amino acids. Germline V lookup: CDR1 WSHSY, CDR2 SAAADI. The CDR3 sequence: CASSEGREIRDTQYF. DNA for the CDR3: TGCGCCAGCAGTGAGGGGCGGGAGATCCGAGATACGCAGTATTTT.

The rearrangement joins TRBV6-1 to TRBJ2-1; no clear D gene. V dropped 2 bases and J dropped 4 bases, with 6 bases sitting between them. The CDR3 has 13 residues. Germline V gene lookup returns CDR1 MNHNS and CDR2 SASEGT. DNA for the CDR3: TGTGCCAGCAGTGAATTCGGATACAATGAGCAGTTCTTC. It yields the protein CASSEFGYNEQFF.

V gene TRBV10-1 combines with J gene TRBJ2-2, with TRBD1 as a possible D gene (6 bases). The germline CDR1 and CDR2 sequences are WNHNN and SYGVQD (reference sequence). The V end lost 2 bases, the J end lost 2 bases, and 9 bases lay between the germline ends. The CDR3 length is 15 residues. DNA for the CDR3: TGCGCCAGCAGTGAGCGACAGGTTAACACCGGGGAGCTGTTTTTT. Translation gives CASSERQVNTGELFF.

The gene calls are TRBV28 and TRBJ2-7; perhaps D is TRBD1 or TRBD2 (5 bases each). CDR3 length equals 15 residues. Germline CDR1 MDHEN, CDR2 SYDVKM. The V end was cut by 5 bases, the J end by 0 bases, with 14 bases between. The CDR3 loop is CASSPAPGGSYEQYF. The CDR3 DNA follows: TGTGCCAGCAGTCCTGCCCCTGGGGGCTCCTACGAGCAGTACTTC.

The CDR3 protein is CASSPSPRGSYEQYF. The CDR3, as DNA: TGCGCCAGCAGTCCCTCCCCCCGTGGATCCTACGAGCAGTACTTC. The chain employs TRBV23-1 and TRBJ2-7; D remains ambiguous. TRBV23-1 is placed among ORFs of uncertain function. V was clipped by 4 bases and J by 1 base, with 14 bases between them. CDR3 size: 15 residues.

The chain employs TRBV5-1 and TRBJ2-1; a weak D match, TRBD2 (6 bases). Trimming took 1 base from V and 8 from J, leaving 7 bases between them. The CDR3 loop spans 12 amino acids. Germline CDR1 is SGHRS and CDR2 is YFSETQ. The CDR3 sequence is CASSLWGDEQFF. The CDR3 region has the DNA TGCGCCAGCAGCTTGTGGGGGGATGAGCAGTTCTTC.

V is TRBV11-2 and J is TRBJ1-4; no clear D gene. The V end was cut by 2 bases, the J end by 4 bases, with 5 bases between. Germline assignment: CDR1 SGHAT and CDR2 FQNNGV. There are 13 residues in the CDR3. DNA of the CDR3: TGTGCCAGCAGCTTACACAGTAATGAAAAACTGTTTTTT. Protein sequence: CASSLHSNEKLFF. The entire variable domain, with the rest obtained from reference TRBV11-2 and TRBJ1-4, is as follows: EAGVAQSPRYKIIEKRQSVAFWCNPISGHATLYWYQQILGQGPKLLIQFQNNGVVDDSQLPKDRFSAERLKGVDSTLKIQPAKLEDSAVYLCASSLHSNEKLFFGSGTQLSVL.

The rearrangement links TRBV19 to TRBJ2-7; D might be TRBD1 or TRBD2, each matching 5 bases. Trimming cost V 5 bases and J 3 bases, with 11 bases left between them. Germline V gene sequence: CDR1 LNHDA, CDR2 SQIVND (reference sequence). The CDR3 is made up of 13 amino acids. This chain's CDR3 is CASSPGPSYEQYF. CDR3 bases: TGTGCCAGTAGTCCGGGACCCAGCTACGAGCAGTACTTC.

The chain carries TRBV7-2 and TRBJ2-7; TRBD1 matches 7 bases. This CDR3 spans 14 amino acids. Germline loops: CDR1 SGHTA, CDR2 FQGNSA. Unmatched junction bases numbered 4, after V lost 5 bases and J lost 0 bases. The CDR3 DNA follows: TGTGCCAGCAGCCCACAGGGGTCCTCCTACGAGCAGTACTTC. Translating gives CASSPQGSSYEQYF.

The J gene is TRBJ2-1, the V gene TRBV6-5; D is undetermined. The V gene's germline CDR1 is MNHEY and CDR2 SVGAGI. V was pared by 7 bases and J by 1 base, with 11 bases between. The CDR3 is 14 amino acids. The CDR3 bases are TGTGCCAGCACCCGACTGGGATCCTACAATGAGCAGTTCTTC. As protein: CASTRLGSYNEQFF.

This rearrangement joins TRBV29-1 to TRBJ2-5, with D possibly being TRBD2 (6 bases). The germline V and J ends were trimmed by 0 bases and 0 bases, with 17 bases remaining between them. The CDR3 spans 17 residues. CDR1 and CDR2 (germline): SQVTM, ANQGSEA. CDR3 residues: CSVEDEVEGPNQETQYF. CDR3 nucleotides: TGCAGCGTTGAAGATGAGGTGGAGGGGCCGAACCAAGAGACCCAGTACTTC.

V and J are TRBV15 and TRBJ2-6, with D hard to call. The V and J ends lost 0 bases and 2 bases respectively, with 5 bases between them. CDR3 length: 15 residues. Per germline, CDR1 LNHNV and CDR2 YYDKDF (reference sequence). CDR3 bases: TGTGCCACCAGCAGAGAGAAGGCTGGGGCCAACGTCCTGACTTTC. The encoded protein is CATSREKAGANVLTF.

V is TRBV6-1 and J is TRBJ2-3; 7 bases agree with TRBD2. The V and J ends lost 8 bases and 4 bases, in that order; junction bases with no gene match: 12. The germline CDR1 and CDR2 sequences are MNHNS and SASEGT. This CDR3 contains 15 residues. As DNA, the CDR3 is TGTGCCAGCCCTCAAAGCGGGATTCTTGCAGATACGCAGTATTTT. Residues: CASPQSGILADTQYF.

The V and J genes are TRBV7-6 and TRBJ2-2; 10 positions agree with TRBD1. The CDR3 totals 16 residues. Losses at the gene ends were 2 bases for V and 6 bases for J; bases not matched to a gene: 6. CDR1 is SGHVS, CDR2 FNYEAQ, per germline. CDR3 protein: CASSLRPGTGAGELFF. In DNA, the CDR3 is TGTGCCAGCAGCTTACGTCCCGGGACAGGGGCCGGGGAGCTGTTTTTT.

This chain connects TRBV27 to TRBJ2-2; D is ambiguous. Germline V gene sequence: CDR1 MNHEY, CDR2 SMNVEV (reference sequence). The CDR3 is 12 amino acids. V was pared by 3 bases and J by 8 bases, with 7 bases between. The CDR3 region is CASSFLRGELFF. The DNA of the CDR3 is TGTGCCAGCAGTTTTTTGCGGGGGGAGCTGTTTTTT.

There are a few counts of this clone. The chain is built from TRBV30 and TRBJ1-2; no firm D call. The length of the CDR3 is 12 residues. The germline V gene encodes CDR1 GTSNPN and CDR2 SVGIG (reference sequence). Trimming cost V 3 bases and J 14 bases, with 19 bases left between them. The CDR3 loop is CAWSPAVSGFTF. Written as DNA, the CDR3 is TGTGCCTGGAGCCCCGCAGTCTCGGGGTTTACCTTC.